Below are 30 T cell receptor beta chains sequenced from a single sample in a study of blood T cells in healthy people across ages. Sample-barcoded 5' priming and a J-beta primer mix drove a second PCR of roughly 6 to 12 cycles. TCRdb re-called the 5' RACE reads with MiXCR, one entry per CDR3 protein. The sample lists 1.5 million to 2 million distinct CDR3 sequences; approximately 30% were seen once. The sample was blood. The source is a woman younger than 45 in good health.

The genes are TRBV6-2 or TRBV6-3 and TRBJ1-5, with 7 nucleotides matching TRBD1. Germline V gives CDR1 MNHEY, CDR2 SVGEGT. The junction had 7 bases not matched to a gene; V was cut back by 10 bases and J by 4 bases. The CDR3 has 13 residues. In DNA form, the CDR3 reads TGTGCCACATCGACAGGGCGGAATCAGCCCCAGCATTTT. Translation: CATSTGRNQPQHF.

The chain has TRBV25-1 and TRBJ2-4; 9 positions agree with TRBD1. The J call is uncertain, as TRBJ2-7 better fits the DNA end. Germline V gives CDR1 MGHDK, CDR2 SYGVNS. There are 14 residues in the CDR3. Here the CDR3 DNA reads TGTGCCAGCAGTGGTAAATGGGACAGGGTCGAGCAGTACTTC. It codes for CASSGKWDRVEQYF.

The V gene is TRBV29-1, the J gene TRBJ2-2; D is possibly TRBD1 (6 bases). V was trimmed by 4 bases and J by 4 bases, leaving 13 bases between them. Germline CDR1 is SQVTM and CDR2 is ANQGSEA. CDR3 length: 14 residues. The CDR3, as DNA: TGCAGCGTTGCCAGGGGCTGGGGCACCGGGGAGCTGTTTTTT. It yields the protein CSVARGWGTGELFF.

This clonotype was seen more than once but under ten times. The J gene is TRBJ1-1, the V gene TRBV20-1; possible D gene TRBD1, 6 bases. CDR3 length: 14 amino acids. Trimming removed 6 bases from V and 1 base from J, with 15 bases in between. Germline CDR1 reads DFQATT; CDR2 reads SNEGSKA (reference sequence). CDR3 in DNA: TGCAGTGCCTCAGCGACAGGTTCGAACACTGAAGCTTTCTTT. Translating it yields CSASATGSNTEAFF.

V and J are TRBV29-1 and TRBJ2-3; TRBD2 is a possible D gene (6 bases). This CDR3 contains 14 residues. Germline V CDR1 and CDR2: SQVTM, ANQGSEA. V was cut by 6 bases and J by 4 bases, with 17 bases left in between. CDR3 sequence (DNA): TGCAGCGTGACGGTGGAGGGGAGCGCAGATACGCAGTATTTT. Protein product: CSVTVEGSADTQYF.

In the case of this clonotype: A read error may account for a junction end that differs from germline. J is TRBJ2-7 and V is TRBV2, with 13 positions matching TRBD2. The CDR3 contains 16 residues. Germline V gene sequence: CDR1 SNHLY, CDR2 FYNNEI. CDR3 loop: CASREGLAGVGYEQYF. Here the CDR3 DNA reads TGTGCCAGCAGGGAAGGACTAGCGGGAGTAGGCTACGAGCAGTACTTC.

This clonotype showed up many times. The genes are TRBV28 and TRBJ2-7; TRBD1 is a possible D gene (6 bases). The germline CDR1 and CDR2 sequences are MDHEN and SYDVKM. CDR3 length equals 12 residues. Trimming pared 6 bases from V and 7 bases from J, leaving 13 bases between. The CDR3 here is CASRQGRLEQYF. CDR3 coding DNA: TGTGCCAGCAGACAGGGACGTTTAGAGCAGTACTTC.

The chain carries TRBV7-8 and TRBJ2-7, with TRBD2 matching over 12 bases. The CDR3 runs to 15 residues. Germline lookup yields CDR1 SGHVS and CDR2 FQNEAQ. The ends lost 5 bases at V and 4 bases at J; junction bases unmatched: 6. The chain's CDR3 is CASSVLAGGPYEQYF. As DNA, the CDR3 is TGTGCCAGCAGCGTACTAGCGGGAGGCCCTTACGAGCAGTACTTC. Filled out from reference TRBV7-8 and TRBJ2-7, the complete variable domain reads GAGVSQSPRYKVAKRGQDVALRCDPISGHVSLFWYQQALGQGPEFLTYFQNEAQLDKSGLPSDRFFAERPEGSVSTLKIQRTQQEDSAVYLCASSVLAGGPYEQYFGPGTRLTVT.

In this sample, this clonotype turned up a few times. This chain uses TRBV11-2 with TRBJ2-3; D tentatively reads TRBD1 or TRBD2 (5 bases each). The germline V and J ends were trimmed by 0 bases and 14 bases, with 12 bases remaining between them. The CDR3 runs 12 residues. From germline, CDR1 is SGHAT and CDR2 FQNNGV. The CDR3 coding sequence is TGTGCCAGCAGCTTAGAACGGACCGGGGCGTATTTT. It yields the protein CASSLERTGAYF. Based on the CDR3 plus reference TRBV11-2 and TRBJ2-3, the full variable domain is EAGVAQSPRYKIIEKRQSVAFWCNPISGHATLYWYQQILGQGPKLLIQFQNNGVVDDSQLPKDRFSAERLKGVDSTLKIQPAKLEDSAVYLCASSLERTGAYFGPGTRLTVL.

This sequence joins TRBV20-1 and TRBJ2-7; 12 positions match TRBD2. The germline CDR1 and CDR2 sequences are DFQATT and SNEGSKA (reference sequence). The ends lost 6 bases at V and 4 bases at J; junction bases unmatched: 4. CDR3 length equals 13 residues. The CDR3 DNA reads as TGCAGTGCCGTTGGACTAGCGGGGTACGAGCAGTACTTC. Translation: CSAVGLAGYEQYF.

The gene calls are TRBV5-5 and TRBJ2-3; TRBD1 agrees at 7 bases. Germline trimming cut 2 bases from V and 0 bases from J; bases unmatched to any gene: 6. Germline CDR1 SGHKS, CDR2 YYEKEE (reference sequence). The CDR3 extends over 16 amino acids. In DNA form, the CDR3 reads TGTGCCAGCAGCTTTTCCCCGACAGGGAGCACAGATACGCAGTATTTT. It yields the protein CASSFSPTGSTDTQYF.

A remark on this clonotype: One junction end does not reproduce the germline sequence, and a read error may be involved. The rearrangement links TRBV29-1 to TRBJ2-5; D possibly corresponds to TRBD1 (6 bases). The CDR3 has 11 residues. Germline V lookup: CDR1 SQVTM, CDR2 ANQGSEA. The CDR3 here is CSENTQGTQDF. The CDR3 DNA is TGCAGCGAGAACACCCAGGGGACCCAGGACTTC.

This clonotype was found once. A junction end diverges from the germline sequence, so it may reflect a read error. This chain uses TRBV28 with TRBJ2-2; D is possibly TRBD1 (5 bases). The germline V gene encodes CDR1 MDHEN and CDR2 SYDVKM. The CDR3 is 14 residues long. CDR3 protein: CAGRAGLNTGELFF. The DNA for the CDR3 is TGTGCCGGCAGGGCAGGCCTGAACACCGGGGAGCTGTTTTTT.

This clonotype was picked up a small number of times. The chain combines TRBV19 with TRBJ2-5; D might be TRBD2 (7 bases). This CDR3 comprises 15 residues. The germline V gene has CDR1 LNHDA and CDR2 SQIVND (reference sequence). Trimming removed 7 bases from V and 3 bases from J, with 18 bases in between. CDR3 sequence: CASNSRGAGEETQYF. Written as DNA, the CDR3 is TGTGCCAGTAACTCTCGGGGGGCCGGGGAAGAGACCCAGTACTTC.

The chain couples TRBV20-1 to TRBJ1-5; TRBD1 agrees at 7 bases. CDR3 length equals 14 residues. V shed 3 bases, J shed 6 bases, and the junction held 8 bases outside the gene matches. Looked up from germline, CDR1 is DFQATT and CDR2 is SNEGSKA (reference sequence). The CDR3 DNA follows: TGCAGTGCTAGGACAGGGAGGCTGGGTCAGCCCCAGCATTTT. Its protein product is CSARTGRLGQPQHF.

A remark on this clonotype: A much bigger clone sits one base away, suggesting this may be a read error. The chain uses TRBV5-6 and TRBJ2-5; possibly TRBD1 or TRBD2 for D (7 bases each). The DNA matches TRBJ2-1 better at its end, which makes the J call doubtful. CDR1 and CDR2 from the germline V gene are SGHDT and YYEEEE. This CDR3 contains 15 residues. CDR3 loop: CASSTPGGVRETQFF. CDR3 coding DNA: TGTGCCAGCAGCACACCAGGGGGGGTTAGGGAGACCCAGTTCTTC.

This rearrangement joins TRBV5-1 to TRBJ2-2, with D possibly TRBD2 on 5 matching bases. The length of the CDR3 is 13 residues. Trimming took 7 bases from V and 4 from J, leaving 11 bases between them. Germline V gene data show CDR1 as SGHRS and CDR2 as YFSETQ. Here the CDR3 reads CASGPGGTGELFF. CDR3 nucleotide sequence: TGCGCCAGCGGACCCGGAGGCACCGGGGAGCTGTTTTTT.

This clonotype has a count of ten or more. The chain combines TRBV7-6 with TRBJ2-7; possible D gene TRBD2, 7 bases. Trimming pared 3 bases from V and 3 bases from J, leaving 18 bases between. The germline CDR1 and CDR2 sequences are SGHVS and FNYEAQ. The CDR3 sequence is 16 residues long. Here the CDR3 reads CASSFGGAGSHYEQYF. The CDR3 DNA follows: TGTGCCAGCAGCTTTGGGGGGGCAGGGTCGCACTACGAGCAGTACTTC.

This rearrangement joins TRBV4-1 to TRBJ1-6; D ambiguous. The V gene lost 3 bases and the J gene lost 8 bases, with 17 bases spanning the gap. The CDR3 is 16 residues long. The germline V gene has CDR1 MGHRA and CDR2 YSYEKL. CDR3 sequence reads: CASSHPERQWDSPLHF. CDR3 coding DNA: TGCGCCAGCAGCCACCCGGAGCGGCAGTGGGATTCACCCCTCCACTTT.

This chain uses TRBV2 with TRBJ2-7; TRBD1 aligns across 9 bases. The CDR3 has 15 amino acids. The V and J ends lost 6 bases and 0 bases, in that order; junction bases with no gene match: 6. The germline gives CDR1 SNHLY, CDR2 FYNNEI. CDR3 residues: CASRDGTGPSYEQYF. The CDR3 DNA follows: TGTGCCAGCAGGGATGGGACAGGGCCCTCCTACGAGCAGTACTTC.

The genes are TRBV12-3 or TRBV12-4 and TRBJ2-7; TRBD1 agrees at 9 bases. The V segment lost 6 bases and the J segment 5 bases; nucleotides outside the gene matches: 11. The CDR3 is 15 residues long. CDR3 loop: CASSPGGQGHDEQYF. The DNA for the CDR3 is TGTGCCAGCAGCCCCGGGGGACAGGGCCACGACGAGCAGTACTTC.

Comment on this clonotype: A much larger clone lies one base from this, so it may be a read error. This chain joins TRBV29-1 and TRBJ2-3; TRBD2 is a possible D gene (6 bases). The germline gives CDR1 SQVTM, CDR2 ANQGSEA. The CDR3 has 14 residues. The CDR3 reads CRVDGGTLTDTQYF. DNA of the CDR3: TGCCGCGTTGACGGCGGGACCCTGACAGATACGCAGTATTTT.

DNA of the CDR3: TGTGCCAGCAGCCGGGACAGTCAGACCTACGAGCAGTACTTC. This gives the protein CASSRDSQTYEQYF. This chain connects TRBV3-1 to TRBJ2-7; TRBD1 agrees at 7 bases. Germline CDR1 and CDR2: LGHDT and YNNKEL (reference sequence). Unmatched junction bases numbered 5, after V lost 4 bases and J lost 2 bases. The CDR3 extends over 14 amino acids.

This clonotype showed up just a few times. The chain uses TRBV6-5 and TRBJ1-5, with D hard to call. Between the trimmed V and J ends, which lost 5 bases and 5 bases, there was a span of 10 bases. The CDR3 is 13 residues long. Germline V CDR1 and CDR2: MNHEY, SVGAGI. The CDR3 sequence: CASSPREDQPQHF. The DNA of the CDR3 is TGTGCCAGCAGTCCGCGGGAGGATCAGCCCCAGCATTTT.

The sample holds a few counts of this clonotype. The CDR3 bases are TGTGCCAACCACCCCCACTATGAAGCTTTCTTT. Protein product: CANHPHYEAFF. V is TRBV11-3 and J is TRBJ1-1; D remains unclear. The CDR3 sequence is 11 residues long. V lost 10 bases and J lost 7, with 13 bases in between. Germline V gene lookup returns CDR1 SGHNT and CDR2 YENEEA.

The chain employs TRBV18 and TRBJ2-7; 8 nucleotides line up with TRBD1. Germline V gene sequence: CDR1 KGHSH, CDR2 LQKENI. Trimming cost V 7 bases and J 6 bases; bases outside gene matches: 11. The CDR3 totals 14 residues. This CDR3 is CASLPGQVRSEQYF. CDR3 coding DNA: TGTGCCAGCTTACCGGGACAGGTTCGATCCGAGCAGTACTTC.

There are a few counts of this clonotype. V and J are TRBV20-1 and TRBJ1-4; TRBD1 is a possible D gene (5 bases). Per germline, CDR1 DFQATT and CDR2 SNEGSKA (reference sequence). V was cut by 5 bases and J by 0 bases, with 13 bases left in between. The CDR3 sequence is 15 residues long. In DNA form, the CDR3 reads TGCAGTGCTGGGCTCGACAGCACAACTAATGAAAAACTGTTTTTT. This translates into CSAGLDSTTNEKLFF.

The chain combines TRBV5-1 with TRBJ2-1; 12 positions agree with TRBD1. CDR3 length equals 17 residues. Trimming cost V 5 bases and J 1 base; bases outside gene matches: 7. Germline V gene sequence: CDR1 SGHRS, CDR2 YFSETQ. In nucleotides, the CDR3 is TGCGCCAGCAGTCCCGGGACAGGGGGCGCGTCCTACAATGAGCAGTTCTTC. Amino acids: CASSPGTGGASYNEQFF.

The chain combines TRBV20-1 with TRBJ2-3, with D perhaps TRBD1 or TRBD2 (5 bases each). V lost 4 bases and J 0 bases, leaving 11 bases between the germline ends. Germline V gene lookup returns CDR1 DFQATT and CDR2 SNEGSKA (reference sequence). The CDR3 sequence is 14 residues long. This chain's CDR3 is CSANRLASTDTQYF. The DNA for the CDR3 is TGCAGTGCTAACAGGCTAGCCAGCACAGATACGCAGTATTTT.

As regards this clonotype: One end of the junction is discordant with germline, which a read error may explain. The chain combines TRBV5-6 with TRBJ2-7, with D unresolved. Germline CDR1 SGHDT, CDR2 YYEEEE. This CDR3 is 15 amino acids long. CDR3 region: CASSLVSGFAYEQYF. As DNA, the CDR3 is TGCGCCAGCAGCTTGGTTTCTGGGTTTGCCTACGAGCAGTACTTC.